The following is a TCR beta chain sequence with its context. Antigen: not known. This entry is derived from a study of cytomegalovirus exposure and HLA in healthy donors. Study-level points and caveats: Earlier findings revealed that most TCR beta V segments proved productive either about 87% or about 30% of the time.

PCR amplification relied on 60 Vbeta primers (plus 13 Jbeta primers). In the original workflow: It was a later analysis that counted 83 million or so unique TCR beta chains, of which around 11 million were shared. Data came from immunoSEQ multiplex PCR; TCRdb stores just in-frame clones and leaves some out. V and J calls and clone size come straight from that table; D and trimming were deduced from the DNA. Among some 170,000 clones listed, under 90% were seen once. The CDR3 is 17 residues long. Per the germline V gene, CDR1 is SGHRS and CDR2 is YFSETQ. Trimming took 0 bases from V and 4 from J; bases not matched to a gene: 4.

Sample: PBMCs. This chain uses TRBV5-1 with TRBJ2-6, with 10 bases that match TRBD1. This clonotype was sampled from a man aged 25-40 years in good health and CMV-seronegative. The CDR3 coding sequence is TGCGCCAGCAGCTTGGAGGGACAGGGGTCCGGGGCCAACGTCCTGACTTTC. Protein sequence: CASSLEGQGSGANVLTF.